The rows below give T cell receptor beta chains drawn from one sample of a study of breast tumors, draining lymph nodes, adjacent tissues. One entry per CDR3 protein, called by TCRdb with MiXCR from the multiplex PCR reads. The sample lists roughly 120,000 distinct CDR3 sequences, about 20% occurring once. The specimen sequenced was axillary lymph node tissue. The source of these receptors is a female donor with breast cancer. Some clones in this sample may be carry-over from other donors' samples. Both conserved end residues are part of each CDR3. A D gene is named only where the DNA matches it firmly. Only part of the rows carry a size: once, few, many, or a class if the clone is expanded.

>-|TRBJ2-7|many|TRBV20-1
CSASFYETYEQYF
TGCAGTGCTAGCTTCTACGAAACCTACGAGCAGTACTTC
>-|TRBJ2-2|-|TRBV19
CASSRGISTGELFF
TGTGCCAGTAGTAGGGGGATCTCCACCGGGGAGCTGTTTTTT
>-|TRBJ1-3|many|TRBV3-1
CASSQGNSPHSGNTIYF
TGTGCCAGCAGCCAAGGTAACAGTCCTCACTCTGGAAACACCATATATTTT
>TRBD1|TRBJ2-2|many|TRBV24-1
CATSDSGQGNTGELFF
TGTGCCACCAGTGATTCGGGACAGGGAAACACCGGGGAGCTGTTTTTT
>-|TRBJ1-5|-|TRBV19
CASSIMAAGGQPQHF
TGTGCCAGTAGTATAATGGCGGCAGGCGGACAGCCCCAGCATTTT
>-|TRBJ2-3|many|TRBV20-1
CSADDGSGGTDTQYF
TGCAGTGCTGACGACGGGTCAGGAGGCACAGATACGCAGTATTTT
>-|TRBJ1-2|many|TRBV5-1
CASSNGLVADYYGYTF
TGCGCCAGCAGCAATGGCTTGGTGGCAGACTACTATGGCTACACCTTC
>TRBD2|TRBJ2-3|many|TRBV5-1
CASSQPSGGAGTDTQYF
TGCGCCAGCAGTCAACCTAGCGGGGGGGCAGGCACAGATACGCAGTATTTT
>-|TRBJ2-3|many|TRBV20-1
CSARDLAVYYDTQYF
TGCAGTGCTAGAGATTTAGCGGTGTACTATGATACGCAGTATTTT
>-|TRBJ2-1|many|TRBV5-4
CASSLGPNTYNEQFF
TGTGCCAGCAGCTTGGGTCCGAATACCTACAATGAGCAGTTCTTC
>-|TRBJ2-2|many|TRBV5-6
CASSLFQNTGELFF
TGTGCCAGCAGCTTGTTCCAGAACACCGGGGAGCTGTTTTTT
>TRBD2|TRBJ2-5|many|TRBV14
CASSQDPGRGYQETQYF
TGTGCCAGCAGCCAAGACCCTGGGAGGGGCTACCAAGAGACCCAGTACTTC
>-|TRBJ1-1|-|TRBV20-1
CSATWGANRATEAFF
TGCAGTGCTACTTGGGGGGCAAACAGGGCGACTGAAGCTTTCTTT
>-|TRBJ2-3|many|TRBV14
CASSQTGDTQYF
TGTGCCAGCAGCCAAACAGGAGATACGCAGTATTTT
>-|TRBJ1-6|few|TRBV28
CASSPGTLSSYNSPLHF
TGTGCCAGCAGCCCCGGGACACTGAGCTCCTATAATTCACCCCTCCACTTT
>TRBD2|TRBJ2-1|many|TRBV15
CATSRVTGGYNEQFF
TGTGCCACCAGCAGAGTTACGGGGGGCTACAATGAGCAGTTCTTC
>TRBD1|TRBJ1-3|few|TRBV7-6
CASSIDRGSGNTIYF
TGTGCCAGCAGCATCGACAGGGGTTCTGGAAACACCATATATTTT
>-|TRBJ1-4|many|TRBV2
CASSNGVNEKLFF
TGTGCCAGCTCTAACGGGGTTAATGAAAAACTGTTTTTT
>TRBD1|TRBJ1-1|-|TRBV30
CAWSAGQGRTEAFF
TGTGCCTGGAGTGCGGGACAGGGGAGAACTGAAGCTTTCTTT
>-|TRBJ1-2|many|TRBV10-2
CASSEKGGLANYGYTF
TGCGCCAGCAGCGAGAAGGGGGGCTTAGCTAACTATGGCTACACCTTC
>-|TRBJ2-5|many|TRBV10-3
CAISEPGPQETQYF
TGTGCCATCAGTGAACCGGGGCCCCAAGAGACCCAGTACTTC
>-|TRBJ1-2|few|TRBV3-1
CASSQANGLNYGYTF
TGTGCCAGCAGCCAAGCAAACGGGCTTAACTATGGCTACACCTTC
>TRBD1|TRBJ2-2|many|TRBV5-1
CASSLGDSSTGELFF
TGCGCCAGCAGCTTGGGGGACAGCTCCACCGGGGAGCTGTTTTTT
>TRBD2|TRBJ2-1|-|TRBV7-2
CASSTGLGGNEQFF
TGTGCCAGCAGCACCGGACTAGGAGGCAATGAGCAGTTCTTC
>-|TRBJ1-4|-|TRBV5-4
CASSLRFEDEKLFF
TGTGCCAGCAGCTTGAGATTCGAAGATGAAAAACTGTTCTTT
>TRBD2|TRBJ2-2|many|TRBV6-1
CASTGLARGTGELFF
TGTGCCAGCACCGGACTAGCGCGTGGCACCGGGGAGCTGTTTTTT
>-|TRBJ1-2|many|TRBV5-6
CASSLNGKAHFVYGYTF
TGTGCCAGCAGCTTGAACGGTAAAGCACACTTTGTCTATGGCTACACCTTC